This entry lists 16 T cell receptor beta chains sequenced from one sample in a study of T cells in localized non-small cell lung cancer. TCRdb's table, derived via immunoSEQ multiplex PCR, lists solely in-frame clones and lacks some. Of tens of thousands of clones in the sample, 88% were seen once. Sequencing used peripheral blood, obtained before any cancer treatment. Source of these receptors: a woman aged 40 to 75 with stage I squamous cell lung carcinoma.

The J gene is TRBJ1-5, the V gene TRBV5-6, with D possibly being TRBD1 (5 bases). The germline V gene has CDR1 SGHDT and CDR2 YYEEEE. Trimming shortened V by 1 base and J by 3 bases, and 14 bases separated the two germline ends. CDR3 length equals 16 residues. CDR3: CASSLFGTGLNQPQHF. The DNA of the CDR3 is TGTGCCAGCAGCTTGTTTGGAACAGGACTCAATCAGCCCCAGCATTTT.

This chain joins TRBV7-9 and TRBJ1-2; 11 positions agree with TRBD1. J was trimmed by 9 bases and V by 6 bases; bases with no gene match: 9. The germline CDR1 and CDR2 sequences are SEHNR and FQNEAQ (reference sequence). CDR3 size: 14 residues. CDR3 coding DNA: TGTGCCAGCAGACCTGGACAGGGGGCGATGAGCTACACCTTC. Protein sequence: CASRPGQGAMSYTF.

The J gene is TRBJ2-7, the V gene TRBV6-5, with D unresolved. Germline V gene sequence: CDR1 MNHEY, CDR2 SVGAGI. The V and J ends lost 6 bases and 4 bases respectively, with 7 bases between them. The CDR3 spans 11 residues. The CDR3 region is CASRCPYEQYF. In nucleotides, the CDR3 is TGTGCCAGCAGATGCCCATACGAGCAGTACTTC.

The chain employs TRBV7-9 and TRBJ1-1, with D perhaps matching TRBD1 (6 bases). This CDR3 region has 15 residues. Trimming took off 5 bases at V and 4 bases at J, with 17 bases between the two ends. The germline V gene encodes CDR1 SEHNR and CDR2 FQNEAQ (reference sequence). The CDR3 DNA reads as TGTGCCAGCAGCCCACTCACTGGGGGCGTCACTGAAGCTTTCTTT. Residues: CASSPLTGGVTEAFF.

The chain combines TRBV23-1 with TRBJ2-1, with D perhaps TRBD2 (6 bases). TRBV23-1 is flagged as an ORF with uncertain function. Trimming pared 0 bases from V and 7 bases from J, leaving 28 bases between. This CDR3 region has 20 residues. In DNA form, the CDR3 reads TGCGCCAGCAGTCAATCTATCGCCCGTTTGGGGGGTAAGTGGGGGAATGAGCAGTTCTTC. Amino acid sequence: CASSQSIARLGGKWGNEQFF.

CDR3 sequence (DNA): TGTGCCTGGAGTGTACGGTCCTGGACGACGAGCTCCTACGAGCAGTACTTC. It is translated as CAWSVRSWTTSSYEQYF. The rearrangement joins TRBV30 to TRBJ2-7; unclear D gene. The CDR3 has 17 residues. V gave up 0 bases and J gave up 0 bases, with 18 bases separating them. Germline-derived CDR1 and CDR2 are GTSNPN and SVGIG (reference sequence).

The chain combines TRBV6-5 with TRBJ2-1; 8 positions agree with TRBD2. The CDR3 is 15 residues long. V was pared by 11 bases and J by 2 bases, with 11 bases of the junction left unmatched. The germline CDR1 and CDR2 sequences are MNHEY and SVGAGI. CDR3 in amino acids: CAASLTSAPYNEQFF. The CDR3 coding sequence is TGTGCCGCATCACTGACTAGCGCACCCTACAATGAGCAGTTCTTC.

This clone came up once. The chain recombines TRBV5-1 with TRBJ1-1; weak D call: TRBD1 (5 bases). The CDR3 runs 15 residues. The germline V gene encodes CDR1 SGHRS and CDR2 YFSETQ. The V end lost 1 base, the J end lost 3 bases, and 13 bases lay between the germline ends. In nucleotides, the CDR3 is TGCGCCAGCAGCTTGAGACCGGGACCGCACACTGAAGCTTTCTTT. It codes for CASSLRPGPHTEAFF.

The V and J genes are TRBV25-1 and TRBJ1-4; D unclear. V shed 7 bases and J shed 7 bases, with 13 bases lying between them. The germline gives CDR1 MGHDK, CDR2 SYGVNS. The length of the CDR3 is 13 residues. CDR3 nucleotides: TGTGCCAGCACCGGCCTGACCGGTGAAAAACTGTTTTTT. Its translation: CASTGLTGEKLFF.

In nucleotides, the CDR3 is TGTGCCAGTAGTCCGGGGGGATCCCCTTATGAAAAACTGTTTTTT. Translating gives CASSPGGSPYEKLFF. This chain joins TRBV19 and TRBJ1-4, with a weak D call TRBD1 (5 bases). Trimming took 5 bases from V and 6 from J, leaving 16 bases between them. Germline CDR1 is LNHDA and CDR2 is SQIVND (reference sequence). The CDR3 runs 15 residues.

The chain is built from TRBV6-5 and TRBJ1-2; TRBD1 matches 8 bases. V shed 8 bases and J 8 bases; nucleotides not matched to a gene: 7. Germline CDR1 and CDR2: MNHEY and SVGAGI. The CDR3 has 12 residues. The CDR3, as DNA: TGTGCCAGCTTCGGACAGGGTCTGGGCTACACCTTC. As protein: CASFGQGLGYTF.

This clone was counted once. This rearrangement joins TRBV28 to TRBJ1-5, with TRBD1 identical over 10 bases. The junction had 1 base not matched to a gene; V was cut back by 6 bases and J by 2 bases. The germline gives CDR1 MDHEN, CDR2 SYDVKM. The CDR3 loop spans 14 amino acids. For the CDR3, the DNA is TGTGCCAGCAGGGGGACAGGGGGCAATCAGCCCCAGCATTTT. Protein: CASRGTGGNQPQHF.

This clone was seen once. The V call is TRBV6-6, the J call TRBJ1-5; D ambiguous. Per the germline V gene, CDR1 is MNHNY and CDR2 is SVGAGI (reference sequence). The V and J ends lost 6 bases and 7 bases respectively, with 10 bases between them. The CDR3 length is 12 residues. This CDR3 reads CASSYTNQPQHF. The DNA for the CDR3 is TGTGCCAGCAGCTATACAAACCAGCCCCAGCATTTT.

This chain joins TRBV7-6 and TRBJ2-2; D not certain. The CDR3 length is 14 residues. Per the germline V gene, CDR1 is SGHVS and CDR2 is FNYEAQ. V gave up 1 base and J gave up 4 bases, with 7 bases separating them. In nucleotides, the CDR3 is TGTGCCAGCAGCTTAGGAACTTCCACCGGGGAGCTGTTTTTT. Translation: CASSLGTSTGELFF.

J is TRBJ1-1 and V is TRBV21-1. TRBV21-1 is annotated as a pseudogene. The CDR3 runs to 14 residues. The CDR3 loop reads CASEVPGGNTEAFF. The CDR3 coding sequence is TGTGCCAGCGAGGTACCAGGAGGGAACACTGAAGCTTTCTTT.

The chain joins TRBV5-1 to TRBJ2-5; the match to TRBD1 covers 9 bases. The CDR3 consists of 14 residues. Germline CDR1 SGHRS, CDR2 YFSETQ. V lost 1 base, J lost 4 bases, and 2 bases stayed unmatched. The CDR3 bases are TGCGCCAGCAGCTTGTCGGGACAGGGAGAGACCCAGTACTTC. Amino acids: CASSLSGQGETQYF. Based on the CDR3 plus reference TRBV5-1 and TRBJ2-5, the full variable domain is KAGVTQTPRYLIKTRGQQVTLSCSPISGHRSVSWYQQTPGQGLQFLFEYFSETQRNKGNFPGRFSGRQFSNSRSEMNVSTLELGDSALYLCASSLSGQGETQYFGPGTRLLVL.